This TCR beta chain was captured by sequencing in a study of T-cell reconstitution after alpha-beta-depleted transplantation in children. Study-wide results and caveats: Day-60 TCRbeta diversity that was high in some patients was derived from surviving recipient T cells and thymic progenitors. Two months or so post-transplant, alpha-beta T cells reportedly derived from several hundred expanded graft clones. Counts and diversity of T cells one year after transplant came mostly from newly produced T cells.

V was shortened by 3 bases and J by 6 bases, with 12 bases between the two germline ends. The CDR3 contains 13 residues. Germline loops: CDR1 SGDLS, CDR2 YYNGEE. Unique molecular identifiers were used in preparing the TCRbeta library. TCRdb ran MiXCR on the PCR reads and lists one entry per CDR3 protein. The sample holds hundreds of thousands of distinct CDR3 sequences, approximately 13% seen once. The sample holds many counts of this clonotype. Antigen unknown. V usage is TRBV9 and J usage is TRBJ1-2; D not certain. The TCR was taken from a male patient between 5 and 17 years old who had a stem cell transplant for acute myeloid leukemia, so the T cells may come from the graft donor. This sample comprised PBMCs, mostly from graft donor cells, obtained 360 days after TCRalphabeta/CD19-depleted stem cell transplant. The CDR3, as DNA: TGTGCCAGCAGCGCGGACGGGCGGGATGGCTACACCTTC. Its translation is CASSADGRDGYTF.